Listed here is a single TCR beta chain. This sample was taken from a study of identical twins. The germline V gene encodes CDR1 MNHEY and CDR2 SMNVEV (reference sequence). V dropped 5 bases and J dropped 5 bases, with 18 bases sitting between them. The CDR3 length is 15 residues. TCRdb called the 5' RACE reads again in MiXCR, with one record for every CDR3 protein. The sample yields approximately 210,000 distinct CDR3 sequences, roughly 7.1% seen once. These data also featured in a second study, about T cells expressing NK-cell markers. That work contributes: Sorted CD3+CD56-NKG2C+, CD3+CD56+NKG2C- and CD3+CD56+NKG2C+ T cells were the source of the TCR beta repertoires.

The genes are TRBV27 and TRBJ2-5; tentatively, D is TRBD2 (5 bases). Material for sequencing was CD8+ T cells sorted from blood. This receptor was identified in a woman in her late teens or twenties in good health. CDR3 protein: CASSPTGSDTETQYF. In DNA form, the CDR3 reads TGTGCCAGCAGTCCCACGGGGTCGGATACCGAGACCCAGTACTTC.